The T cell receptor beta chain under discussion was sequenced for a study of CD8 T cells in Susac syndrome. Reverse transcription of roughly 0.5 to 1 ug RNA was carried out with random hexamers. The amplification used immunoSEQ multiplex PCR on TCR beta CDR3; it spanned 54 Vbeta and 13 Jbeta. TCRdb itself ran the immunoSEQ multiplex PCR reads through MiXCR, one entry per CDR3 protein. The table lists over 95,000 distinct CDR3 sequences, over 90% of them singletons, with less than 0.15% in the top ten. In germline, CDR1 is GTSNPN, CDR2 SVGIG (reference sequence). This CDR3 is built from 14 residues. V gave up 3 bases and J gave up 0 bases, with 9 bases separating them.

The chain uses TRBV30 and TRBJ1-3, with D hard to call. This TCR came from a human donor in good health. The sample consisted of CD4+ T cells from PBMCs. CDR3 DNA: TGTGCCTGGAGCCGAGGATCCTCTGGAAACACCATATATTTT. It is translated as CAWSRGSSGNTIYF.